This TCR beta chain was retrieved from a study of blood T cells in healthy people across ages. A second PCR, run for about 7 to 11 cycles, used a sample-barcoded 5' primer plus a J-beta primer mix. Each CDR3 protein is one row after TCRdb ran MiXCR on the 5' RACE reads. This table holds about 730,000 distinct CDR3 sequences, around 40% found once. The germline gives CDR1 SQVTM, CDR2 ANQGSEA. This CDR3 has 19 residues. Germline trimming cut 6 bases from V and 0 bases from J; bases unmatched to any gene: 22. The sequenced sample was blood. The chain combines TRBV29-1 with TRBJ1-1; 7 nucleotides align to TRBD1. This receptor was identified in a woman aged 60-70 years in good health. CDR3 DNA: TGCAGCGTGCGGGACAGCGACTCACGTACGCCTGGGGTGAACACTGAAGCTTTCTTT. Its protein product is CSVRDSDSRTPGVNTEAFF.